One T cell receptor (beta chain) is described in this entry. Its recognized antigen is unknown. Within one base of it there is no much larger clone, and no base qualities were kept. Healthy HIV-negative adults with no recently reported acute infections or vaccinations were included as donors. Every donor was a Caucasian adult residing in Nashville, Tennessee, USA. CD4+ T cells were enriched through magnetic negative selection, after which naive cells were positively selected on CD45RA and the remaining negative fraction served as the memory subset. Blood was collected by leukapheresis, and PBMCs were isolated by Ficoll-Histopaque density gradient centrifugation and then cryopreserved in liquid nitrogen vapor phase. Analytical flow cytometry was used to check the purity and quantity of each magnetically sorted T cell population. Each sorted fraction had its genomic DNA isolated and then quantified by UV absorbance on a Nanodrop 2000c.

Using the deep immunoSEQ assay, TCR CDR3 regions were amplified from genomic DNA by multiplex PCR. For each cell subset, the extracted genomic DNA was distributed evenly across all wells of several immunoSEQ 96-well plates, and each plate served as one replicate. Each replicate PCR for sorted subsets received about 220 ng genomic DNA, equal to some 32,000 T cell genomes. Purified libraries were measured with a Qubit 3.0 fluorometer, size-checked on a Bioanalyzer 2100, and measured again with the KAPA Library Quantification kit. A separate single-read 150-cycle Illumina NextSeq 550 flow cell was used to sequence each immunoSEQ 96-well plate. Per the authors' processing: The immunoSEQ output contained only junctional sequences without quality scores, so filtering could not match that applied to full-length reads. To assign V/J genes and CDR3, sequences were annotated using PyIR, a Python wrapper for IgBLAST v1.9, with IMGT germline references. Reads were removed for weak V/J assignments (E-value above 1e-6), missing CDR3, stop codons, out-of-frame junctions, or ambiguous translated residues. A V3J clonotype was defined by an identical inferred V gene, J gene, and CDR3 amino acid sequence. Percentage overlap between repertoires was calculated by dividing the number of shared unique clonotypes by the size of the smaller repertoire. Repertoire richness was assessed with RTK rarefaction, the Chao1 estimator, and Recon v2.1 estimates of unobserved clonotypes. OLGA was used to compute generation probabilities for all TCRbeta clonotypes that the gDNA method yielded from a handful of donors. In its TCRdb copy, this immuneACCESS table keeps in-frame sequences only and misses some clones. Where compared with another copy, unresolved V genes explain less than half of these, and the others have no known cause. The V and J calls and clone size were taken over from that table, and D and trimming were inferred from the DNA. This sample comprises millions of clones, roughly 93% of them detected only once. About 0.41% of the sample comes from the top ten.

These data come from a study of shared clonotypes between healthy human individuals (dated by TCRdb to about 2020). Regarding the study in general: Two women and a few men aged 18 to 49 years were included in the cohort. For each donor, three plates each were used for CD4 naive and CD4 memory, two plates were used for CD8 naive, and one plate was used for CD8 memory. To estimate repertoire size and how much clonotype sharing occurs between individuals, the study deeply sequenced the blood TCR repertoires of five healthy adults. Different laboratories and diverse techniques were used to prepare libraries and sequence TCR repertoires, to increase sequencing depth and limit assay-specific biases. Each donor's leukapheresis produced roughly between roughly 0.85 and 10 billion PBMCs. Overall results and qualifications from the work: The small number of donors limited the genetic and exposure-history diversity represented. About 5% of naive CD4, around 3.6% of naive CD8, about 2.4% of memory CD4, and around 0.4% of memory CD8 clonotypes were shared across several donors. Pairwise subsampling indicated that sequencing depth was expected to affect the degree of clonotype sharing among donors. Incomplete sequencing was indicated by rarefaction of sorted-subset datasets, despite the large sequencing depth. Sampling was restricted to blood, and TCR repertoires in tissues likely differ from the TCR repertoires found in blood. Clonotypes shared by all four sorted-subset donors showed higher generation probabilities than non-shared clonotypes. Naive subsets generally had larger estimated clonotype richness than memory subsets did.

Sequencing was performed on naive CD4+ T cells from PBMCs. The meaning of the sample's cell subset or site label: CD45RA+ positively selected. The sequence came from a man between 18 and 29 years old in good health. Some clones in this sample may be carry-over from other donors' samples.

CDR3 reads: CASSSDRAGANVLTF. The sequence in DNA is TGTGCCAGCAGCTCTGACAGGGCTGGGGCCAACGTCCTGACTTTC. The rearranged segments are TRBV7-2 and TRBJ2-6, with 7 middle bases fitting TRBD1. The CDR3 sequence holds 15 residues, the cysteine and phenylalanine included. Only CDR3 DNA is held: 45 bases, read in frame from base 1. Unmatched junction bases come to 2, with V trimmed by 4 bases and J by 2 bases. CDR1 and CDR2 (SGHTA, FQGNSA) derive from the germline V gene.